This T cell receptor (beta chain) was retrieved from a study of cytomegalovirus exposure and HLA in healthy donors. This PCR relied on a set of 60 Vbeta primers and 13 Jbeta primers. Using immunoSEQ multiplex PCR, the repertoire was profiled, and TCRdb retains in-frame clones only, with some absent. The repertoire holds about 80,000 clones, around 79% seen once, with 20% to 25% in the top ten. Germline V gene data show CDR1 as SEHNR and CDR2 as FQNEAQ (reference sequence). V lost 7 bases, J lost 0 bases, and 10 bases lay in between. The CDR3 has 13 amino acids. Sequencing was done on a sample of PBMCs. The chain is built from TRBV7-9 and TRBJ2-7; D is perhaps TRBD1 (5 bases). The sequence was collected from a woman in her 40s in good health and CMV-seropositive. CDR3 sequence reads: CASNPGISYEQYF. The CDR3 region has the DNA TGTGCCAGCAACCCAGGGATCTCCTACGAGCAGTACTTC.